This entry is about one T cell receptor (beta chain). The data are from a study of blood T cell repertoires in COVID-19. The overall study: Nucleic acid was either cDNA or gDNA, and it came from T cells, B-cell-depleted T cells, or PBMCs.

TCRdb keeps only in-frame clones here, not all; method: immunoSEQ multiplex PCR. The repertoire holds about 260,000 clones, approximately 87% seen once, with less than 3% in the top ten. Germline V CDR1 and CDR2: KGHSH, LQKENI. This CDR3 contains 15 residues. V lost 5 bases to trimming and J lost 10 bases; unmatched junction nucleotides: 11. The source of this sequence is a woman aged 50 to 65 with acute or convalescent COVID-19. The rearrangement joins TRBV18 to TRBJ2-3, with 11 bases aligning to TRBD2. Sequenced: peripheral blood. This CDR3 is CASSALAGDVVAQYF. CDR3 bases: TGTGCCAGCTCAGCACTAGCGGGAGACGTTGTTGCGCAGTATTTT. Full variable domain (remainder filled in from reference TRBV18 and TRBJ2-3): NAGVMQNPRHLVRRRGQEARLRCSPMKGHSHVYWYRQLPEEGLKFMVYLQKENIIDESGMPKERFSAEFPKEGPSILRIQQVVRGDSAAYFCASSALAGDVVAQYFGPGTRLTVL.